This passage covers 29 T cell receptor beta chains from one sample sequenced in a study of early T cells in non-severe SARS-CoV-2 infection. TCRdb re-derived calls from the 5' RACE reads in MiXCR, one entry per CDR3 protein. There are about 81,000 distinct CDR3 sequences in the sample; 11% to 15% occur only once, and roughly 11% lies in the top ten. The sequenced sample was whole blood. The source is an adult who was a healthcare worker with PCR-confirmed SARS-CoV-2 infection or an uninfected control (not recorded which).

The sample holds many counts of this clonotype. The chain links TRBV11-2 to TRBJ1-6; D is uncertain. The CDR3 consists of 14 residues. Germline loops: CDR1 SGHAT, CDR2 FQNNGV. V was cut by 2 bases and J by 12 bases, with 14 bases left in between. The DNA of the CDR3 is TGTGCCAGCAGCTTACGGCCCACGGAGGGACCCCTCCACTTT. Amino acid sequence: CASSLRPTEGPLHF.

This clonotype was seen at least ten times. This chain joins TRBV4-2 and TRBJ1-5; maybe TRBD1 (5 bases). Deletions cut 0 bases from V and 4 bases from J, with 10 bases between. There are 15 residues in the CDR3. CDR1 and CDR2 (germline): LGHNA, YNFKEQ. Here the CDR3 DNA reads TGTGCCAGCAGCCAAGATTTGGGGGTAAATCAGCCCCAGCATTTT. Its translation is CASSQDLGVNQPQHF.

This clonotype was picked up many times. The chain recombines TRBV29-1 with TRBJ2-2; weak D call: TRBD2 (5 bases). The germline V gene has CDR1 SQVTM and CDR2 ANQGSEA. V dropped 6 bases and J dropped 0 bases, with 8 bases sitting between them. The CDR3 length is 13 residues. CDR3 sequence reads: CSVPGANTGELFF. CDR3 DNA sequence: TGCAGCGTCCCCGGGGCGAACACCGGGGAGCTGTTTTTT.

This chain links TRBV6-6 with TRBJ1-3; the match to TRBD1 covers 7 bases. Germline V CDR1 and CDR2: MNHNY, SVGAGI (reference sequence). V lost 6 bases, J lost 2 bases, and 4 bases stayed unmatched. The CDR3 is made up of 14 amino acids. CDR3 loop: CASSSDRAGNTIYF. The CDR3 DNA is TGTGCCAGCAGCTCCGACAGGGCTGGAAACACCATATATTTT.

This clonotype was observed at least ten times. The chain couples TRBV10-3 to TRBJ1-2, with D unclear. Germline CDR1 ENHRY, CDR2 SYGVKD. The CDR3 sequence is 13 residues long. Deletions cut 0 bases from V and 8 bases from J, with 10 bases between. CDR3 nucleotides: TGTGCCATCAGTGAGTCGTTGGGGAGAGGCTACACCTTC. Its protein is CAISESLGRGYTF.

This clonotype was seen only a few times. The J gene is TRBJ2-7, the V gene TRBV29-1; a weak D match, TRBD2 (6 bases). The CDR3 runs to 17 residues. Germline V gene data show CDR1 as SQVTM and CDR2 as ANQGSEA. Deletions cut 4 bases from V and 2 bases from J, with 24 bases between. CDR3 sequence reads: CSVGGTNAPTRPYEQYF. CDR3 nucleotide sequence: TGCAGCGTTGGCGGGACCAACGCTCCCACCAGGCCCTACGAGCAGTACTTC.

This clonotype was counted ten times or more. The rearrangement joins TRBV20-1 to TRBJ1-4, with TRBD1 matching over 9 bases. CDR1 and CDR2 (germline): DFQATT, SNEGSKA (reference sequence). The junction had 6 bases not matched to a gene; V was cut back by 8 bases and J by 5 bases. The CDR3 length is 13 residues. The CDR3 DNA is TGCAGTACACAGGGGGCATCAAATGAAAAACTGTTTTTT. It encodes CSTQGASNEKLFF.

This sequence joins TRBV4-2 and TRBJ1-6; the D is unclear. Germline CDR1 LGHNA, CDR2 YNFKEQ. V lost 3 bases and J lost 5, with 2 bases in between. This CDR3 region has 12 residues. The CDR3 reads CASSQDNSPLHF. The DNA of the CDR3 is TGTGCCAGCAGCCAGGATAATTCACCCCTCCACTTT.

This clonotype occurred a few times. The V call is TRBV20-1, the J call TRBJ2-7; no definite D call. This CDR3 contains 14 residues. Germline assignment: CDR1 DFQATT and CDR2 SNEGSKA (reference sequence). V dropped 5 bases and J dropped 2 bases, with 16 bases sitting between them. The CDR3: CSALTTINAYEQYF. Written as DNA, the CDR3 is TGCAGTGCTCTAACCACTATTAACGCCTACGAGCAGTACTTC.

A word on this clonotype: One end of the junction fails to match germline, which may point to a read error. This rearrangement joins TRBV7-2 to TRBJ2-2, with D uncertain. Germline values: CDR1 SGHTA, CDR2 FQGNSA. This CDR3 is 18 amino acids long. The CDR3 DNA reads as TGTGCCAGCAGCTTGGGTAGAATCTCGGTAGTGAACACCGAGGAGCTGTTTTTT. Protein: CASSLGRISVVNTEELFF. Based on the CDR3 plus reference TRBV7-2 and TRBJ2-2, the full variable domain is GAGVSQSPSNKVTEKGKDVELRCDPISGHTALYWYRQSLGQGLEFLIYFQGNSAPDKSGLPSDRFSAERTGGSVSTLTIQRTQQEDSAVYLCASSLGRISVVNTEELFFGEGSRLTVL.

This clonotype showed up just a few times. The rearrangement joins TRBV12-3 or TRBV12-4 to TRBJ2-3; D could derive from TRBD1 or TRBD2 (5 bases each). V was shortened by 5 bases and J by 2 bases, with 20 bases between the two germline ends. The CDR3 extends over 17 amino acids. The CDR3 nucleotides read TGTGCCAGCAGTCCAATTTTAGGGGAGAAGATCACAGATACGCAGTATTTT. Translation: CASSPILGEKITDTQYF.

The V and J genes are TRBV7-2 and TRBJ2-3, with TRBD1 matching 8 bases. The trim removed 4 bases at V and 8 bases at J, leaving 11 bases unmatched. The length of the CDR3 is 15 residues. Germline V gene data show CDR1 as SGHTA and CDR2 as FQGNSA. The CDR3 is CASSSDRAVVGTQYF. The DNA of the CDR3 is TGTGCCAGCAGCTCGGACAGGGCGGTAGTAGGTACGCAGTATTTT.

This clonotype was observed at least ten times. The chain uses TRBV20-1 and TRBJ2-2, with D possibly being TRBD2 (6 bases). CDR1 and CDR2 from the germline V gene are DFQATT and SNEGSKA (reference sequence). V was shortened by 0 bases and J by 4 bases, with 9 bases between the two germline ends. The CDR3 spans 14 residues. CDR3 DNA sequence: TGCAGTGCTAGAGAGGAGGGCGCCACCGGGGAGCTGTTTTTT. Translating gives CSAREEGATGELFF.

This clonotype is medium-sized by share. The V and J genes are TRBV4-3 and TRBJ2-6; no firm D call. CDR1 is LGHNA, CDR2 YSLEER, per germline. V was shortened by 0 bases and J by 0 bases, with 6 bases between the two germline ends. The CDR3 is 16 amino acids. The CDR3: CASSQDSSSGANVLTF. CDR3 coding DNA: TGCGCCAGCAGCCAAGACTCGAGCTCTGGGGCCAACGTCCTGACTTTC.

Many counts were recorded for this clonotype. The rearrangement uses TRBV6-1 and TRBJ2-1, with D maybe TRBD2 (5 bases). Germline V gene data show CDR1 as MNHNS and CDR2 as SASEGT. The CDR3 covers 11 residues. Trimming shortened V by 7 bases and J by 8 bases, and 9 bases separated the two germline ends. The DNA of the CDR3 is TGTGCCAGCACTAGCATGTATGAGCAGTTCTTC. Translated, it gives CASTSMYEQFF.

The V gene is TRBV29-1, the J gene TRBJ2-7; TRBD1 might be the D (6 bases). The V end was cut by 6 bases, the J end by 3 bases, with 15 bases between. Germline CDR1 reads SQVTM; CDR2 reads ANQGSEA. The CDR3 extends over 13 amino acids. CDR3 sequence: CSVGTLTDYEQYF. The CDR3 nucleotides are TGCAGCGTGGGGACACTTACCGACTACGAGCAGTACTTC.

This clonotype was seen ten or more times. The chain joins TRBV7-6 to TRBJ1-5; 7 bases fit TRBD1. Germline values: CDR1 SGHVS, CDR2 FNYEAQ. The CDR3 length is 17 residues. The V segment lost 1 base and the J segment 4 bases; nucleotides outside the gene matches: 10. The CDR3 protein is CASSLDLGGVGNQPQHF. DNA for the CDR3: TGTGCCAGCAGCTTAGATTTAGGGGGCGTAGGGAATCAGCCCCAGCATTTT.

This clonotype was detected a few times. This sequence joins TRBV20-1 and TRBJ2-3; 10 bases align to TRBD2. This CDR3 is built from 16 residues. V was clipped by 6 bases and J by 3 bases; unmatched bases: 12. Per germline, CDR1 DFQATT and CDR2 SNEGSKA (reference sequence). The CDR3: CSAEVSSGGTTDTQYF. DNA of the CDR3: TGCAGTGCGGAGGTGTCTAGCGGGGGCACTACAGATACGCAGTATTTT.

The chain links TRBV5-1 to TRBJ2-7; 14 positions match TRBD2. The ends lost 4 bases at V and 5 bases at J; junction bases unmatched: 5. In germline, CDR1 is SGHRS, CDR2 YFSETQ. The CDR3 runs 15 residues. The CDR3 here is CASSPLGLAGDEQYF. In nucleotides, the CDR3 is TGCGCCAGCAGCCCTTTGGGACTAGCGGGGGACGAGCAGTACTTC. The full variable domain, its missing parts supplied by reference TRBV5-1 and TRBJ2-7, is KAGVTQTPRYLIKTRGQQVTLSCSPISGHRSVSWYQQTPGQGLQFLFEYFSETQRNKGNFPGRFSGRQFSNSRSEMNVSTLELGDSALYLCASSPLGLAGDEQYFGPGTRLTVT.

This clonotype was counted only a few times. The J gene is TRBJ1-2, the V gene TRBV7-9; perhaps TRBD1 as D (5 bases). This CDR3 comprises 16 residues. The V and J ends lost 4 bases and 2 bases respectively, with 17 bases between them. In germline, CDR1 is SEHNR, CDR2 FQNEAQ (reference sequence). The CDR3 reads CASSSTLTNRNYGYTF. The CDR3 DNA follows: TGTGCCAGCAGCTCCACCCTAACAAACAGGAACTATGGCTACACCTTC.

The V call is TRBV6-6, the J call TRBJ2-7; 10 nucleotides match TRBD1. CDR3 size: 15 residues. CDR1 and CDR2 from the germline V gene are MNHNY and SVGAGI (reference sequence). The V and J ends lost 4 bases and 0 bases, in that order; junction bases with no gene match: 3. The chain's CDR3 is CASSSRDRGSYEQYF. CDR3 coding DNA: TGTGCCAGCAGTTCCCGGGACAGGGGCTCCTACGAGCAGTACTTC.

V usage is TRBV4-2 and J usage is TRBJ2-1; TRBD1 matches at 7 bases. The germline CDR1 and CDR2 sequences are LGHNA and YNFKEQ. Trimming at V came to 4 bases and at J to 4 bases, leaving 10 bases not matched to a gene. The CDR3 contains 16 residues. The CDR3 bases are TGTGCCAGCAGCCCCTCCATCGGGACAGTTTACAATGAGCAGTTCTTC. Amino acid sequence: CASSPSIGTVYNEQFF.

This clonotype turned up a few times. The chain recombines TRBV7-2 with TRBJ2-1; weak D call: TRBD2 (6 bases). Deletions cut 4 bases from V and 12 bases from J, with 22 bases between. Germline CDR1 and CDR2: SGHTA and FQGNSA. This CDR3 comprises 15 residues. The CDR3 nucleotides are TGTGCCAGCAGCTACACCTCGAAGGGTGGGGGGTGGCAGTTCTTC. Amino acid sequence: CASSYTSKGGGWQFF.

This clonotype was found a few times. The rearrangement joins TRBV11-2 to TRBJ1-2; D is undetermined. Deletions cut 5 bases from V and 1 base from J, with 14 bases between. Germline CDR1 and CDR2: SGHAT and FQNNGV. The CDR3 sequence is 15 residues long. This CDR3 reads CASSPTRELNYGYTF. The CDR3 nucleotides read TGTGCCAGCAGCCCCACGAGGGAACTTAACTATGGCTACACCTTC. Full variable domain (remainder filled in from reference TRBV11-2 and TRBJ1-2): EAGVAQSPRYKIIEKRQSVAFWCNPISGHATLYWYQQILGQGPKLLIQFQNNGVVDDSQLPKDRFSAERLKGVDSTLKIQPAKLEDSAVYLCASSPTRELNYGYTFGSGTRLTVV.

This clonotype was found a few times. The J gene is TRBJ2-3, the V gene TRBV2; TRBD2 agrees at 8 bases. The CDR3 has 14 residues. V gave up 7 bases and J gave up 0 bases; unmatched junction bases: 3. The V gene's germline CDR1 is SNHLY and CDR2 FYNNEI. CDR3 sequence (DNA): TGTGCCAGCACGGGAGGGATTAGCACAGATACGCAGTATTTT. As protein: CASTGGISTDTQYF.

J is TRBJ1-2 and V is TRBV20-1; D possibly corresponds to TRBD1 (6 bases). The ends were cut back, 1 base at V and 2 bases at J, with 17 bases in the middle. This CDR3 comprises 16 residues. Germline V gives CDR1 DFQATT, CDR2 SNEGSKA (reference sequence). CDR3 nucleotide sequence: TGCAGTGCTAGAGTAGTGGGCAGGGGAACGAACTATGGCTACACCTTC. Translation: CSARVVGRGTNYGYTF.

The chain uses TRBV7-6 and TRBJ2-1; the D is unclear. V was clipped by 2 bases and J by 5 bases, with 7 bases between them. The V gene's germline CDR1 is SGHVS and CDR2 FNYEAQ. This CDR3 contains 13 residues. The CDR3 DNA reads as TGTGCCAGCAGCTTACTGCGAGACAATGAGCAGTTCTTC. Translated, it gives CASSLLRDNEQFF. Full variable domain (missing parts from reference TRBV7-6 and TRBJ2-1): GAGVSQSPRYKVTKRGQDVALRCDPISGHVSLYWYRQALGQGPEFLTYFNYEAQQDKSGLPNDRFSAERPEGSISTLTIQRTEQRDSAMYRCASSLLRDNEQFFGPGTRLTVL.

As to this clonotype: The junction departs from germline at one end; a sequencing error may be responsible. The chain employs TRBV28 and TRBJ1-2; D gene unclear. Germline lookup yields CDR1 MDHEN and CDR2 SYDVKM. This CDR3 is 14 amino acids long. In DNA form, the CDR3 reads TGTGCCAGCGAGCCCGGGCTCTCAACCTATGTCTACACCTTC. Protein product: CASEPGLSTYVYTF.

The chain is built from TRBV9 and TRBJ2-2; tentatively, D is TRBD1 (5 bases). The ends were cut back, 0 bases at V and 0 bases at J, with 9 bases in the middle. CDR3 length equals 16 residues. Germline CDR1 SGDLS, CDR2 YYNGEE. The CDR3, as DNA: TGTGCCAGCAGCGTAGTGGGGCGCTCGAACACCGGGGAGCTGTTTTTT. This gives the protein CASSVVGRSNTGELFF.